The 17 T cell receptor beta chains below all came from one sample that was sequenced in a study of T-cell memory formation after mild COVID-19. TCRdb re-called the 5' RACE reads through MiXCR, storing one row per CDR3 protein. The repertoire consists of 290,000 or so distinct CDR3 sequences, with approximately 19% occurring once and the leading ten covering around 21%. The sample taken for sequencing was PBMCs or a T cell subset sorted from them (not recorded which). These receptors all stem from a man between 18 and 35 years old who had mild COVID-19 (a few samples of this study predate the infection). Cell type and time point are not known.

The V call is TRBV7-2, the J call TRBJ2-5; no firm D call. From germline, CDR1 is SGHTA and CDR2 FQGNSA. V was clipped by 5 bases and J by 2 bases, with 18 bases between them. The CDR3 consists of 16 residues. This CDR3 reads CASSLVPGVSQETQYF. CDR3 DNA sequence: TGTGCCAGCAGCCTAGTACCAGGTGTATCTCAAGAGACCCAGTACTTC.

V usage is TRBV5-1 and J usage is TRBJ2-3; the D is unclear. Trimming took 0 bases from V and 5 from J, leaving 13 bases between them. This CDR3 contains 15 residues. Germline CDR1 SGHRS, CDR2 YFSETQ. CDR3 nucleotides: TGCGCCAGCAGCTTGGCCCGTATACTCAGAGATACGCAGTATTTT. Translating it yields CASSLARILRDTQYF.

In this sample, this clonotype turned up a few times. The chain combines TRBV24-1 with TRBJ2-2, with D perhaps TRBD2 (5 bases). V lost 11 bases, J lost 1 base, and 10 bases lay in between. The CDR3 is made up of 13 amino acids. Germline V gene sequence: CDR1 KGHDR, CDR2 SFDVKD. The CDR3 coding sequence is TGTGCCATTACAGAGGGGAACACCGGGGAGCTGTTTTTT. It codes for CAITEGNTGELFF.

This clonotype was seen a few times. The V gene is TRBV12-3 or TRBV12-4, the J gene TRBJ2-3; possibly TRBD2 for D (5 bases). This CDR3 is built from 13 residues. The ends were cut back, 6 bases at V and 0 bases at J, with 7 bases in the middle. CDR3 sequence (DNA): TGTGCCAGCAGCACGGGAAGCACAGATACGCAGTATTTT. This gives the protein CASSTGSTDTQYF.

The chain couples TRBV29-1 to TRBJ2-1, with no clear D. CDR3 length: 15 residues. Germline V gene lookup returns CDR1 SQVTM and CDR2 ANQGSEA. V dropped 0 bases and J dropped 0 bases, with 9 bases sitting between them. The CDR3 region has the DNA TGCAGCGTTGAAGATCGCTCTAGCTCCTACAATGAGCAGTTCTTC. Amino acids: CSVEDRSSSYNEQFF.

The table lists this clonotype with a few counts. V is TRBV18 and J is TRBJ2-5; D is ambiguous. The length of the CDR3 is 13 residues. Germline V gene lookup returns CDR1 KGHSH and CDR2 LQKENI. V dropped 6 bases and J dropped 2 bases, with 10 bases sitting between them. CDR3 protein: CASSLTEQETQYF. The CDR3 coding sequence is TGTGCCAGCTCGCTTACAGAACAAGAGACCCAGTACTTC.

This rearrangement joins TRBV5-1 to TRBJ2-3; a weak D match, TRBD2 (5 bases). The CDR3 has 14 amino acids. Germline CDR1 is SGHRS and CDR2 is YFSETQ. The V end was cut by 2 bases, the J end by 3 bases, with 10 bases between. Written as DNA, the CDR3 is TGCGCCAGCAGCTTCGGACTGATAACAGATACGCAGTATTTT. It specifies CASSFGLITDTQYF.

J is TRBJ1-2 and V is TRBV5-4; weak D call: TRBD1 (6 bases). There are 17 residues in the CDR3. Germline-derived CDR1 and CDR2 are SGHNT and YYREEE (reference sequence). With 0 bases removed from V and 4 bases from J, the gap between germline ends came to 19 bases. The DNA of the CDR3 is TGTGCCAGCAGCTTGGGGCCCCAGACAGGAGGACTCTATGGCTACACCTTC. Translating gives CASSLGPQTGGLYGYTF.

Notes on this clonotype: The junction shows a germline mismatch at one end, possibly a read error. The J gene is TRBJ1-1, the V gene TRBV6-2 or TRBV6-3, with TRBD1 matching over 10 bases. Germline lookup yields CDR1 MNHEY and CDR2 SVGEGT. The CDR3 covers 16 residues. Here the CDR3 reads CASSKPPGQGNPEAFF. The CDR3 DNA reads as TGTGCCAGCAGCAAACCTCCGGGACAGGGGAACCCTGAAGCTTTCTTT.

The rearrangement uses TRBV5-1 and TRBJ2-3, with D uncertain. Germline CDR1 reads SGHRS; CDR2 reads YFSETQ. The CDR3 loop spans 14 amino acids. Trimming left V 0 bases short and J 4 bases short, with 9 bases between. The CDR3 protein is CASSLGRPPDTQYF. CDR3 DNA: TGCGCCAGCAGCTTGGGTCGGCCCCCAGATACGCAGTATTTT. The whole variable domain, remainder taken from reference TRBV5-1 and TRBJ2-3, is KAGVTQTPRYLIKTRGQQVTLSCSPISGHRSVSWYQQTPGQGLQFLFEYFSETQRNKGNFPGRFSGRQFSNSRSEMNVSTLELGDSALYLCASSLGRPPDTQYFGPGTRLTVL.

V gene TRBV5-1 combines with J gene TRBJ2-5; D is ambiguous. The CDR3 extends over 14 amino acids. Per germline, CDR1 SGHRS and CDR2 YFSETQ. The ends were cut back, 4 bases at V and 5 bases at J, with 15 bases in the middle. This CDR3 is CASSPLVATETQYF. The CDR3 DNA sequence: TGCGCCAGCAGCCCCCTTGTAGCCACGGAGACCCAGTACTTC.

CDR3 sequence: CASRTVDPGNTIYF. In DNA form, the CDR3 reads TGTGCCAGCAGAACGGTAGATCCTGGAAACACCATATATTTT. The V call is TRBV6-5, the J call TRBJ1-3; D not certain. V lost 6 bases and J 2 bases, leaving 11 bases between the germline ends. The CDR3 length is 14 residues. Germline CDR1 is MNHEY and CDR2 is SVGAGI.

This clonotype was detected a few times. J is TRBJ1-1 and V is TRBV7-2; unclear D gene. Trimming cost V 1 base and J 5 bases, with 11 bases left between them. The CDR3 spans 14 residues. The germline V gene has CDR1 SGHTA and CDR2 FQGNSA. The CDR3 region has the DNA TGTGCCAGCAGCTTAGGGGGAAGTTGGACTGAAGCTTTCTTT. It is translated as CASSLGGSWTEAFF.

This clonotype was found a few times. The chain recombines TRBV7-9 with TRBJ2-5; D tentatively fits TRBD1 or TRBD2 (7 bases each). The CDR3 consists of 14 residues. Trimming took 8 bases from V and 5 from J, leaving 18 bases between them. Germline CDR1 and CDR2: SEHNR and FQNEAQ (reference sequence). The CDR3 sequence: CASVGLGGGETQYF. The CDR3 nucleotides are TGTGCCAGCGTTGGTTTGGGAGGGGGCGAGACCCAGTACTTC.

Only a few counts were recorded for this clonotype. The chain has TRBV7-9 and TRBJ1-1; TRBD1 matches at 8 bases. V was clipped by 5 bases and J by 1 base; unmatched bases: 9. Per the germline V gene, CDR1 is SEHNR and CDR2 is FQNEAQ (reference sequence). This CDR3 contains 16 residues. This CDR3 reads CASSPPGTGTNTEAFF. Here the CDR3 DNA reads TGTGCCAGCAGCCCACCCGGGACAGGAACGAACACTGAAGCTTTCTTT.

In this sample, this clonotype turned up a few times. The rearrangement links TRBV10-3 to TRBJ2-3; the match to TRBD1 covers 8 bases. The junction had 4 bases not matched to a gene; V was cut back by 10 bases and J by 1 base. The CDR3 is 13 residues long. CDR1 and CDR2 (germline): ENHRY, SYGVKD. The CDR3 sequence: CATGQGGTDTQYF. Here the CDR3 DNA reads TGTGCCACCGGACAGGGAGGCACAGATACGCAGTATTTT.

The chain uses TRBV5-1 and TRBJ2-7, with 7 positions matching TRBD1. Looked up from germline, CDR1 is SGHRS and CDR2 is YFSETQ. The CDR3 sequence is 14 residues long. V shed 7 bases, J shed 0 bases, and the junction held 7 bases outside the gene matches. The chain's CDR3 is CASSDRVDSYEQYF. The DNA of the CDR3 is TGCGCCAGCTCCGACAGGGTTGACTCCTACGAGCAGTACTTC.